The clone carrying this T cell receptor beta chain was seen at least ten times. Its specificity is unknown. The data are from a study of T cells in Graves' hyperthyroidism and ophthalmopathy. Amplification of TCR beta CDR3 regions was performed using RNA transcripts as template. The HTBI set primed first-round TCR CDR3 RT-PCR. TCRdb called the multiplex PCR reads again in MiXCR, with one record for every CDR3 protein. The sample shows hundreds of thousands of distinct CDR3 sequences, about 15% of them seen only once. The study, taken as a whole, reports: The majority of expanded thyroid clonotypes above 0.001 also appeared in blood.

Patients aged 18 to 65 had newly diagnosed hyperthyroidism of under 2 months' duration. Criteria for exclusion of patients were uncontrolled infection, other autoimmune disease, pregnancy or lactation. V lost 2 bases, J lost 8 bases, and 2 bases stayed unmatched. The CDR3 sequence is 12 residues long. Per the germline V gene, CDR1 is SQVTM and CDR2 is ANQGSEA. The specimen was blood. V is TRBV29-1 and J is TRBJ2-1; 8 positions agree with TRBD2. The sequence derives from a woman under 30 with Graves' hyperthyroidism. CDR3 coding DNA: TGCAGCGTTGAACCGGGAGGGGATGAGCAGTTCTTC. This gives the protein CSVEPGGDEQFF.